This T cell receptor beta chain was obtained from a study of multiple sclerosis patients with progressive multifocal leukoencephalopathy. Time point given: before natalizumab initiation. Notes on this clone: Other DNA sequences in this sample translate to the same CDR3.

Each PCR contained spiked synthetic TR CDR3 controls spanning every V-J pairing. Only in-frame clones appear in the TCRdb table, and some are missing; sequencing was by immunoSEQ multiplex PCR. The sample includes about 32,000 clones, nearly 95% of them seen just once. V was clipped by 0 bases and J by 4 bases; unmatched bases: 8. The CDR3 extends over 16 amino acids. CDR1 and CDR2 (germline): MGHRA, YSYEKL. The chain recombines TRBV4-1 with TRBJ2-5; 7 bases line up with TRBD2. The origin of this receptor is a man aged 30 to 45 with multiple sclerosis. Sequencing was performed on PBMCs. DNA of the CDR3: TGCGCCAGCAGCCAAGATGCTAGCGGAAGGGTAGAGACCCAGTACTTC. Its protein is CASSQDASGRVETQYF.